These T cell receptor beta chains were read from a single sample in a study of breast tumors, draining lymph nodes, adjacent tissues. TCRdb processed the multiplex PCR reads anew with MiXCR; each CDR3 protein has one entry. The table includes tens of thousands of distinct CDR3 sequences, about 64% detected once. Sequenced material: tumor-adjacent breast tissue. The receptor set was obtained from a female donor with breast cancer. Some clones in this sample may be carry-over from other donors' samples. CDR3s include the opening cysteine and the closing phenylalanine or tryptophan. The D gene is left open where the match is weak. Clone size is stated in some rows and not others, as once, few, many or a class when expanded.

v_call	j_call	clone_size	d_call	cdr3_nt	cdr3_aa
TRBV7-8	TRBJ1-5	NA	NA	TGTGCCAGCAGCTTAGTGGGAGGACGTGGGAACCATCAGCCCCAGCATTTT	CASSLVGGRGNHQPQHF
TRBV4-1	TRBJ1-6	medium-sized	NA	TGCGCCAGCAGGCCTCCGGGACCTTCAAATTCACCCCTCCACTTT	CASRPPGPSNSPLHF
TRBV12-3/TRBV12-4	TRBJ1-2	NA	NA	TGTGCCAGCAGCCGGCCCTCATATGGCTACACCTTC	CASSRPSYGYTF
TRBV5-1	TRBJ1-1	many	NA	TGCGCCAGCAGCTTGGCCGCGGGTTCCACTGAAGCTTTCTTT	CASSLAAGSTEAFF
TRBV2	TRBJ2-7	NA	TRBD1	TGTGCCAGCAGGCGGGACAGGGGGCGCGAGCAGTACTTC	CASRRDRGREQYF
TRBV11-1	TRBJ2-1	NA	TRBD2	TGTGCCAGCAGCTTAGCGGGGGGGATCGATAATGAGCAGTTCTTC	CASSLAGGIDNEQFF
TRBV7-2	TRBJ1-2	medium-sized	NA	TGTGCCAGCAGCTGGACCCAGGGGCTTGCCTATGGCTACACCTTC	CASSWTQGLAYGYTF
TRBV6-1	TRBJ2-7	NA	NA	TGTGCCAGCAGTGAAGGGTGGGGGGCCTACGAGCAGTACTTC	CASSEGWGAYEQYF
TRBV27	TRBJ2-7	NA	NA	TGTGCCAGCAGCCCGGGCAGGGCTACCTACGAGCGGTACTTC	CASSPGRATYERYF
TRBV6-2/TRBV6-3	TRBJ2-6	many	NA	TGTGCCAGCAGTCACTCGTACGGGGATTCTGGGGCCAACGTCCTGACTTTC	CASSHSYGDSGANVLTF
TRBV6-2/TRBV6-3	TRBJ2-7	medium-sized	NA	TGTGCCAGCACCACGTCAGGGGTATGGTACGAGCAGTACTTC	CASTTSGVWYEQYF
TRBV2	TRBJ1-4	NA	NA	TGTGCCAGCAGTGATGTCAGGGGAGGTGAAAAACTGTTTTTT	CASSDVRGGEKLFF
TRBV3-1	TRBJ2-7	many	TRBD2	TGTGCCAGCAGCCAAGAAACTAGCGGCCCCTACGAGCAGTACTTC	CASSQETSGPYEQYF
TRBV4-2	TRBJ2-7	few	TRBD2	TGTGCCAGCAGACCACTAGCGGGAGACGAGCAGTACTTC	CASRPLAGDEQYF
TRBV12-3/TRBV12-4	TRBJ1-6	few	NA	TGTGCCAGCAGCTCGACGTCCGGGGGTAATAATTCACCCCTCCACTTT	CASSSTSGGNNSPLHF
TRBV7-3	TRBJ1-2	NA	NA	TGTGCCAGCAGCGACAATTCAGGCTACACCTTC	CASSDNSGYTF
TRBV11-1	TRBJ2-5	NA	TRBD2	TGTGCCAGCAGCTTAGCGTTTGATCCTAGCGGAGTAGAGACCCAGTACTTC	CASSLAFDPSGVETQYF
TRBV9	TRBJ2-1	NA	NA	TGTGCCAGCAGCGTGGGGACCGAGCAGTTCTTC	CASSVGTEQFF
TRBV2	TRBJ2-3	NA	TRBD1	TGTGCCAGCAGTGCTGGGGACGGGACAGCTAGCCGGACGGCTAGCACAGATACGCAGTATTTT	CASSAGDGTASRTASTDTQYF
TRBV7-9	TRBJ2-5	NA	TRBD2	TGTGCCAGCAGCGGACTAGCGGGGGGGGGGGAGACCAGGTACTTC	CASSGLAGGGETRYF
TRBV18	TRBJ1-5	once	NA	TGTGCCAGCTCCCTCTCTGAAGGGGCCTATCAGCCCCAGCATTTT	CASSLSEGAYQPQHF
TRBV20-1	TRBJ2-5	NA	NA	TGCAGTGCTGACCAAAGAACTGAGACCCAGTACTTC	CSADQRTETQYF
TRBV7-2	TRBJ1-6	once	TRBD1	TGTGCCAGCAGCTTACGACAGGGGAATAATTCACCCCTCCACTTT	CASSLRQGNNSPLHF
TRBV3-1	TRBJ2-1	NA	TRBD2	TGTCCCAGCAGCCAACGAGTTCTAGCGGGAGTAAGAAATGAGCAGTCCTTC	CPSSQRVLAGVRNEQSF
TRBV28	TRBJ2-7	NA	TRBD2	TGTGCCAGCAGTTCCTCGACTAGCGGGCTAGTCTACGAGCAGTACTTC	CASSSSTSGLVYEQYF
TRBV7-7	TRBJ2-1	NA	TRBD1	TGTGCTAGCAGCCCGGACAGGACCATCTACAATGAGCAGTTCTTC	CASSPDRTIYNEQFF
TRBV15	TRBJ1-5	many	NA	TGTGCCACCAGCAGAGAGGGGGCCAATCAGCCCCAGCATTTT	CATSREGANQPQHF
TRBV5-6	TRBJ1-5	NA	TRBD1	TGTGCCAGCAGCTTGGCCCTTCAGGGGGGAGGTCAGTCCCAGCATTTT	CASSLALQGGGQSQHF
TRBV12-3/TRBV12-4	TRBJ2-3	NA	TRBD2	TGTGCCAGCAGTCGGACTAGCGGGGGGTTCCGCACAGATACGCAGTATTTT	CASSRTSGGFRTDTQYF
TRBV2	TRBJ2-3	NA	NA	TGTGCCAGCAGATTCCCAGATACGCAGTATTTT	CASRFPDTQYF
TRBV7-3	TRBJ2-6	NA	TRBD2	TGTGCCAGCAGCTTAATAGGGAGGGGAAGGAGTAGTGGGGCCAACGTCCTGACTTTC	CASSLIGRGRSSGANVLTF
TRBV30	TRBJ2-2	many	TRBD1	TGTGCCTGGAGTGTAATACAGGGGGGTACCGGGGAGCTGTTTTTT	CAWSVIQGGTGELFF
TRBV9	TRBJ1-2	medium-sized	NA	TGTGCCAGCAGCGTAGAGGGCACGGGCAGAAATGGCTACACCTTC	CASSVEGTGRNGYTF
TRBV24-1	TRBJ2-1	NA	TRBD2	TGTGCCACCCGGCCTAGCGGGTACGATGAGCAGTTCTTC	CATRPSGYDEQFF
TRBV9	TRBJ2-3	medium-sized	TRBD2	TGTGCCAGCAGCGCCGGGACTAGCGGCCGCACAGATACGCAGTATTTT	CASSAGTSGRTDTQYF
TRBV7-9	TRBJ2-7	NA	TRBD2	TGTGCCAGCAGCCCCACCCGACTAGCGGGAATCAACGAGCAGTACTTC	CASSPTRLAGINEQYF
TRBV7-3	TRBJ2-3	NA	NA	TGTGCCAGCAGCTACACCCTCACAGATACGCAGTATTTT	CASSYTLTDTQYF
TRBV12-3/TRBV12-4	TRBJ1-4	NA	NA	TGCGCCAGCAGTTTGGGGGAGAATGAAAAACTGTTTTTT	CASSLGENEKLFF
TRBV7-2	TRBJ1-6	NA	NA	TGTGCCAGCAGCAGGAACAGGGCCATAAATTCACCCCTCCACTTT	CASSRNRAINSPLHF
TRBV5-1	TRBJ2-3	NA	TRBD1	TGCGCCAGCAGCAGAGGGGACAGAATTACCACAGATGCGCAGTATTTT	CASSRGDRITTDAQYF
TRBV2	TRBJ1-6	NA	NA	TGTGCCAGCAGTGTAGGCGGTAATTCACCCCTCCACTTT	CASSVGGNSPLHF
TRBV10-3	TRBJ2-1	NA	TRBD2	TGTGCCATCAGTGAAGCGGGAGGTTCCTACAATGAGCAGTTCTTC	CAISEAGGSYNEQFF
TRBV14	TRBJ2-1	many	NA	TGTGCCAGCAGCCAAGCAGGGGGGTCCTACAATGAGCAGTTCTTC	CASSQAGGSYNEQFF
TRBV11-2	TRBJ2-4	many	NA	TGTGCCAGCAGCTTACAAAGTCAGGTATTCATCAAAAACATTCAGTACTTC	CASSLQSQVFIKNIQYF
TRBV5-8	TRBJ1-2	medium-sized	NA	TGTGCCAGCAGCCAACATCGATATGGCTACACCTTC	CASSQHRYGYTF
TRBV6-6	TRBJ1-5	NA	NA	TGTGCCAGCAGTCACTCAGGCGGGACGATAAGCAATCAGCCCCAGCATTTT	CASSHSGGTISNQPQHF
TRBV29-1	TRBJ2-3	NA	NA	TGCAGCGTTGAACGGGACAGCACAGATACGCAGTATTTT	CSVERDSTDTQYF
TRBV29-1	TRBJ2-1	NA	TRBD2	TGCAGCGTTGAGGAGTATCTAGCGGGAGATTTCAATGAGCAGTTCTTC	CSVEEYLAGDFNEQFF
TRBV6-6	TRBJ1-2	NA	TRBD1	TGTGCCAGCAGTAGACCGGGACAGGGGGATGGGCAAGCGGTTGGCTACACCTTC	CASSRPGQGDGQAVGYTF